This record concerns one T cell receptor (beta chain) sequence. Its antigen is not identified. Each sample provided at least 5.5 micrograms of extracted total RNA. Trimming stripped 1 base from V and 3 bases from J, with 9 bases between. Germline V gene lookup returns CDR1 LGHNA and CDR2 YNFKEQ. This CDR3 spans 15 amino acids. Primers used in a second PCR of roughly 6 to 11 cycles were a sample-barcoded 5' primer and a J-beta primer mix. A template-switch adaptor containing 12 random nucleotides labeled each cDNA molecule. TCRdb ran MiXCR on the 5' RACE reads and lists one entry per CDR3 protein. Here the sample spans approximately 940,000 distinct CDR3 sequences, roughly 50% being singletons. The data were taken from a study of blood T cells in healthy people across ages. Regarding the study as a whole: Age brought a roughly linear fall in TCR beta diversity measured per million T cells. Since the PBMCs were unsorted, naive and antigen-experienced cells could not be conclusively compared.

This clonotype was sampled from a man aged 30 to 39 in good health. Sequences were obtained from blood. The chain employs TRBV4-2 and TRBJ2-2; D remains unclear. The CDR3 DNA reads TGTGCCAGCAGCCAAGTCGGCAGACACACCGGGGAGCTGTTTTTT. Residues: CASSQVGRHTGELFF.